The present T cell receptor beta chain was sequenced within a study of Graves' ophthalmopathy and Graves' hyperthyroidism. Amplifying from RNA transcripts, the study obtained TCR beta CDR3 regions. First-round RT-PCR employed HTBI primers, with a second-round multiplex PCR after it. TCRdb used MiXCR to reprocess the multiplex PCR reads, holding one entry per CDR3 protein. Of 600,000 to 700,000 distinct CDR3 sequences listed, about two fifths were seen once; the top ten hold 3.3%. This CDR3 has 13 residues. Germline V gene data show CDR1 as KGHDR and CDR2 as SFDVKD. V lost 8 bases and J lost 3, with 12 bases in between.

Source material: peripheral blood. The chain has TRBV24-1 and TRBJ2-5; a possible D gene is TRBD1 (5 bases). This clonotype was obtained from an adult man with Graves' ophthalmopathy. The DNA of the CDR3 is TGTGCCACCACTCTGGGGCGGAAAGAGACCCAGTACTTC. It specifies CATTLGRKETQYF.